This T cell receptor (beta chain) is from a study of cytomegalovirus exposure and HLA in healthy donors. Study-wide results and caveats: It was only CMV serostatus that was available as immune exposure information.

It was with 60 Vbeta and 13 Jbeta primers that the PCR ran. The data were produced by immunoSEQ multiplex PCR, yet TCRdb's version contains in-frame clones alone and is incomplete. The sample yields 130,000 to 150,000 clones, around 79% seen once. A remark on this clone: What it recognizes is unknown.

Trimming cost V 6 bases and J 6 bases, with 17 bases left between them. CDR1 and CDR2 from the germline V gene are LNHDA and SQIVND (reference sequence). This CDR3 spans 14 amino acids. The sequence derives from a woman under 40 in good health and CMV-seronegative. The V and J genes are TRBV19 and TRBJ1-2; D is uncertain. Sequencing was done on a sample of PBMCs. CDR3: CASRERGGFDGYTF. The CDR3 DNA sequence: TGTGCCAGTAGAGAACGAGGAGGTTTTGATGGCTACACCTTC.